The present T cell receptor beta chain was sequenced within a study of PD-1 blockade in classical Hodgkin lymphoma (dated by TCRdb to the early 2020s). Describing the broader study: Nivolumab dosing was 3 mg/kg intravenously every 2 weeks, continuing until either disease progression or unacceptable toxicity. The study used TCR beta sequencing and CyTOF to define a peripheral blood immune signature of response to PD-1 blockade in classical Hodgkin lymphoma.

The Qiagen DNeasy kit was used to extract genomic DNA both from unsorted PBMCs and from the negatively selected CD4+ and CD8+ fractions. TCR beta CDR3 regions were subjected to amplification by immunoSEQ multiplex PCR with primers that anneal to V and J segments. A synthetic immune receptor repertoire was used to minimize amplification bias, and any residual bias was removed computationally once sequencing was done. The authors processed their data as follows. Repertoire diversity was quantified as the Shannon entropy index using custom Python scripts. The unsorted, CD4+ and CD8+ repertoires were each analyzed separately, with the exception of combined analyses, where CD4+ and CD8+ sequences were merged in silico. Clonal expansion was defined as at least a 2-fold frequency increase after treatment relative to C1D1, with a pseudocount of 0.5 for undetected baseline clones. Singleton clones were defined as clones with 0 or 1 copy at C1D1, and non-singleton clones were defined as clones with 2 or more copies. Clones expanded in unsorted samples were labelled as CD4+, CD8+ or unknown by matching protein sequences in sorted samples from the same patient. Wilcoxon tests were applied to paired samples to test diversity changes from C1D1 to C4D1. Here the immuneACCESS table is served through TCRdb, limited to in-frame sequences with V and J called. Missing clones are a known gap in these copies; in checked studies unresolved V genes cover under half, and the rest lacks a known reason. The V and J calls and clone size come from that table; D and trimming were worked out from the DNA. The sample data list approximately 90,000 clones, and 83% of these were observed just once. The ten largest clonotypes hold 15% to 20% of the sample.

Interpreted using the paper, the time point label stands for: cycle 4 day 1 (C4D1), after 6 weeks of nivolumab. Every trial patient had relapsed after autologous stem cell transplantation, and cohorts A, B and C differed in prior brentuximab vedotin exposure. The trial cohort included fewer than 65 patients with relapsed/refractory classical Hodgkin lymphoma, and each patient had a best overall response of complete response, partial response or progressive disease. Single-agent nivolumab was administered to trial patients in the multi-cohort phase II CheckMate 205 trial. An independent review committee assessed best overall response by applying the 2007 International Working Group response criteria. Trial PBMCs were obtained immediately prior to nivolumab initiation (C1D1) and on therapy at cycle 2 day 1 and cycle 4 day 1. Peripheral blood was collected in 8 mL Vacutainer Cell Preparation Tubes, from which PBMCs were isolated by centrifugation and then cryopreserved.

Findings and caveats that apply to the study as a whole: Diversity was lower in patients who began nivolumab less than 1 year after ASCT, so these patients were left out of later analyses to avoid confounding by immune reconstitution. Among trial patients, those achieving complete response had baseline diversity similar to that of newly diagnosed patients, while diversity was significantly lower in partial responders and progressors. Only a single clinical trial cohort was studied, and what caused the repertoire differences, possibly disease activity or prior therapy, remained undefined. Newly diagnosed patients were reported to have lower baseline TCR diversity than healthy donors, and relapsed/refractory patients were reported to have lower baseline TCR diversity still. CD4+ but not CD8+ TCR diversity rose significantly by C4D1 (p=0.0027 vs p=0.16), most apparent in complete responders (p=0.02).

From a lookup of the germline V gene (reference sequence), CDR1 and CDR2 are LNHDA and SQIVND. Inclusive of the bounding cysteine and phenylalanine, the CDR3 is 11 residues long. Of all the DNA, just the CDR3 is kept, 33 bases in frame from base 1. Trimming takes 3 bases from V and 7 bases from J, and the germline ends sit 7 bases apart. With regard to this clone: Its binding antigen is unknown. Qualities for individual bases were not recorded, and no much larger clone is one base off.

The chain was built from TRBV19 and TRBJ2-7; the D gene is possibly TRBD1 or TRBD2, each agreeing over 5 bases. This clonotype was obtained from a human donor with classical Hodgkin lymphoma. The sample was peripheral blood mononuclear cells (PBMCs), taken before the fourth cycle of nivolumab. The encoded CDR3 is CASSIEGEQYF. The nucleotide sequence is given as TGTGCCAGTAGTATTGAGGGGGAGCAGTACTTC.